This entry concerns a single TCR beta chain. Its antigen is not known. Repertoires were generated with immunoSEQ multiplex PCR, while TCRdb's copy carries only in-frame clones and drops some. The table has around 24,000 clones, roughly 70% seen once. In germline, CDR1 is SGHAT, CDR2 FQNNGV. The CDR3 spans 17 residues. Between the trimmed V and J ends, which lost 3 bases and 2 bases, there was a span of 14 bases. The data belong to a study of vaccination effects on CD4 cells after COVID-19. Findings and limits, study-wide: Marked clonal contraction of both clone types appeared late after vaccination. Common cold coronaviruses were cross-recognized by only 1 of 255 vaccine-induced clones in healthy vaccinees.

Within the ViraFEST assay, antigen-specific CD4+ T cells underwent expansion with viral peptide pools prior to sequencing. When 10 to 11 days of culture had elapsed, CD4+ T cells were isolated. Having tested negative for nucleocapsid antibodies, the vaccine recipients showed no prior SARS-CoV-2 infection. Culturing of two million PBMC per well took place with 8.5 to 10 IU/ml IL-2 and around 10 ug/ml peptides. Cultures had half their medium replaced with IL-2 medium on days 3 and 7. Material: CD4+ T cells from PBMCs cultured with SARS-CoV-2 spike peptides, obtained before COVID-19 vaccination. The receptor's source is a human donor who received a COVID-19 vaccine. The chain is built from TRBV11-2 and TRBJ2-6, with D possibly matching TRBD1 (5 bases). The CDR3 protein is CASSFRLTEPGANVLTF. The CDR3 nucleotides are TGTGCCAGCAGCTTTCGCCTGACAGAACCTGGGGCCAACGTCCTGACTTTC.